A single sample gave rise to the 17 T cell receptor beta chains below, sequenced in a study of control samples from healthy donors and cancer patients. Libraries were prepared by immunoSEQ multiplex PCR; TCRdb keeps only in-frame clonotypes and omits some of them. Here the sample spans 200,000 to 250,000 clones, around 94% being singletons. Sequences were obtained from blood. These TCRs come from a man aged 50 or older in good health.

V gene TRBV5-4 combines with J gene TRBJ1-6; TRBD1 aligns across 8 bases. The CDR3 totals 14 residues. V trimming: 1 base; J trimming: 10 bases; junction bases outside the gene matches: 4. Germline CDR1 SGHNT, CDR2 YYREEE (reference sequence). CDR3 region: CASSLNRGESPLHF. As DNA, the CDR3 is TGTGCCAGCAGCTTGAACAGGGGGGAATCACCCCTCCACTTT.

The rearrangement links TRBV5-1 to TRBJ1-1, with D uncertain. This CDR3 region has 14 residues. Per germline, CDR1 SGHRS and CDR2 YFSETQ. Trimming removed 4 bases at V and 8 bases at J, with 18 bases between. The CDR3 DNA sequence: TGCGCCAGCAGCCTTCTGGGCCTAGAGCAGGAAGCTTTCTTT. As protein: CASSLLGLEQEAFF.

The chain is built from TRBV18 and TRBJ2-2; the match to TRBD1 covers 8 bases. The V segment lost 1 base and the J segment 4 bases; nucleotides outside the gene matches: 5. CDR1 and CDR2 from the germline V gene are KGHSH and LQKENI. This CDR3 spans 16 amino acids. The CDR3 reads CASSPLGQGLTGELFF. In nucleotides, the CDR3 is TGTGCCAGCTCACCACTTGGACAGGGACTCACCGGGGAGCTGTTTTTT.

The chain is built from TRBV15 and TRBJ2-2; D is possibly TRBD1 (5 bases). V lost 1 base, J lost 1 base, and 10 bases lay in between. Germline CDR1 is LNHNV and CDR2 is YYDKDF (reference sequence). The CDR3 is made up of 16 amino acids. The CDR3 DNA is TGTGCCACCAGCAGAGTCGGGCAGGGGAACACCGGGGAGCTGTTTTTT. It codes for CATSRVGQGNTGELFF.

The V and J genes are TRBV28 and TRBJ1-3; D is unclear. The CDR3 runs 15 residues. Germline lookup yields CDR1 MDHEN and CDR2 SYDVKM. Trimming cost V 7 bases and J 0 bases, with 13 bases left between them. CDR3 coding DNA: TGTGCCAGCACTAGACGAACCCCCTCTGGAAACACCATATATTTT. This sequence encodes CASTRRTPSGNTIYF. Based on the CDR3 plus reference TRBV28 and TRBJ1-3, the full variable domain is DVKVTQSSRYLVKRTGEKVFLECVQDMDHENMFWYRQDPGLGLRLIYFSYDVKMKEKGDIPEGYSVSREKKERFSLILESASTNQTSMYLCASTRRTPSGNTIYFGEGSWLTVV.

The chain joins TRBV5-1 to TRBJ2-5; 11 nucleotides match TRBD1. V shed 2 bases and J 1 base; nucleotides not matched to a gene: 1. Germline loops: CDR1 SGHRS, CDR2 YFSETQ. The CDR3 runs to 15 residues. The CDR3 DNA follows: TGCGCCAGCAGCTTCGGGACAGGGGGCCAAGAGACCCAGTACTTC. Protein product: CASSFGTGGQETQYF.

The V call is TRBV25-1, the J call TRBJ2-2, with TRBD1 matching over 7 bases. Germline V gives CDR1 MGHDK, CDR2 SYGVNS. V lost 4 bases and J lost 5; bases outside the gene matches: 1. The CDR3 has 13 amino acids. The CDR3 coding sequence is TGTGCCAGCAGTGGACAGGGAACCGGGGAGCTGTTTTTT. Its translation is CASSGQGTGELFF.

This chain joins TRBV5-1 and TRBJ1-1, with D perhaps matching TRBD1 (6 bases). Trimming shortened V by 1 base and J by 2 bases, and 12 bases separated the two germline ends. The V gene's germline CDR1 is SGHRS and CDR2 YFSETQ. The CDR3 is made up of 15 amino acids. The CDR3 sequence is CASSLSTGDNTEAFF. Here the CDR3 DNA reads TGCGCCAGCAGCTTGTCGACAGGCGACAACACTGAAGCTTTCTTT.

V usage is TRBV5-8 and J usage is TRBJ1-6, with D hard to call. The CDR3 contains 16 residues. V was clipped by 2 bases and J by 3 bases, with 12 bases between them. Germline CDR1 is SGHTS and CDR2 is YDEGEE. The DNA for the CDR3 is TGTGCCAGCAGCTTTAGGGTCGTCAGCTATAATTCACCCCTCCACTTT. It encodes CASSFRVVSYNSPLHF.

The chain uses TRBV6-2 or TRBV6-3 and TRBJ2-2; TRBD2 might be the D (5 bases). Trimming cost V 3 bases and J 7 bases, with 15 bases left between them. CDR1 is MNHEY, CDR2 SVGEGT, per germline. The CDR3 is 15 residues long. The CDR3 DNA sequence: TGTGCCAGCAGTTATGAGAGGGTTGGAAGCGGGGAGCTGTTTTTT. It translates to CASSYERVGSGELFF.

The chain is built from TRBV24-1 and TRBJ2-4; no clear D gene. This CDR3 has 11 amino acids. V lost 10 bases, J lost 5 bases, and 8 bases lay in between. Germline V gene lookup returns CDR1 KGHDR and CDR2 SFDVKD. CDR3 DNA: TGTGCCACGGGCGCCGAAAACATTCAGTACTTC. This encodes CATGAENIQYF.

The chain carries TRBV7-9 and TRBJ1-2; TRBD1 might be the D (5 bases). The CDR3 covers 14 residues. Germline V gene sequence: CDR1 SEHNR, CDR2 FQNEAQ (reference sequence). Trimming cost V 4 bases and J 4 bases, with 13 bases left between them. The CDR3 here is CASSSPRTLYGYTF. The CDR3 region has the DNA TGTGCCAGCAGCTCCCCCCGGACACTCTATGGCTACACCTTC.

The chain recombines TRBV7-2 with TRBJ1-5, with 9 bases aligning to TRBD1. This CDR3 contains 15 residues. The trim removed 1 base at V and 4 bases at J, leaving 2 bases unmatched. Germline V gene lookup returns CDR1 SGHTA and CDR2 FQGNSA. CDR3 sequence (DNA): TGTGCCAGCAGCTTAGACAGGGGGCTGAATCAGCCCCAGCATTTT. It is translated as CASSLDRGLNQPQHF.

V gene TRBV7-2 combines with J gene TRBJ1-6; TRBD1 might be the D (6 bases). This CDR3 contains 15 residues. Germline CDR1 is SGHTA and CDR2 is FQGNSA. The V end was cut by 1 base, the J end by 9 bases, with 13 bases between. The CDR3 nucleotides are TGTGCCAGCAGCTTAGAGTGGGGGGCGAGTTCACCCCTCCACTTT. Its translation: CASSLEWGASSPLHF.

V usage is TRBV25-1 and J usage is TRBJ1-4; D is possibly TRBD1 (6 bases). CDR1 and CDR2 (germline): MGHDK, SYGVNS. The CDR3 contains 16 residues. Between the trimmed V and J ends, which lost 0 bases and 3 bases, there was a span of 11 bases. The CDR3 DNA reads as TGTGCCAGCAGTGAATATATGGGGGCGGCTAATGAAAAACTGTTTTTT. Translated, it gives CASSEYMGAANEKLFF.

This rearrangement joins TRBV28 to TRBJ1-4; no definite D call. Trimming stripped 6 bases from V and 8 bases from J, with 7 bases between. The CDR3 is 11 amino acids. Germline-derived CDR1 and CDR2 are MDHEN and SYDVKM. CDR3 protein: CASSIEEKLFF. The DNA for the CDR3 is TGTGCCAGCAGCATTGAGGAAAAACTGTTTTTT.

The V gene is TRBV15, the J gene TRBJ1-2; 7 nucleotides line up with TRBD1. J gave up 4 bases and V 1 base, and 3 bases lay outside the gene matches. Germline CDR1 reads LNHNV; CDR2 reads YYDKDF (reference sequence). This CDR3 comprises 14 residues. In nucleotides, the CDR3 is TGTGCCACCAGCAGAGCAGGGGGTTTCTATGGCTACACCTTC. As protein: CATSRAGGFYGYTF.